This T cell receptor beta chain was found in a study of shared clonotypes between healthy human individuals. The wider study: Used for every donor were three CD4 naive, three CD4 memory, two CD8 naive and one CD8 memory plate.

This clone appeared once. Genomic DNA belonging to each subset was distributed in equal measure over several immunoSEQ plates. Generated by immunoSEQ multiplex PCR, the TCRdb table keeps only in-frame clones and is missing some. In the table there are approximately 2.5 million clones, roughly 93% of which are singletons. The sequence came from a man between 18 and 35 years old in good health. Some clones in this sample may be carry-over from other donors' samples. Sequenced material: naive CD4+ T cells from PBMCs. Sample subset: CD45RA+ positively selected.

The CDR3 region is CASSLDSGRTDTQYF. The DNA for the CDR3 is TGTGCCAGCAGCTTAGATAGCGGGAGGACAGATACGCAGTATTTT. V and J are TRBV7-2 and TRBJ2-3; 10 bases fit TRBD2. CDR1 SGHTA and CDR2 FQGNSA come from the germline V gene. V trimming: 1 base; J trimming: 3 bases; junction bases outside the gene matches: 1. This CDR3 contains 15 residues.